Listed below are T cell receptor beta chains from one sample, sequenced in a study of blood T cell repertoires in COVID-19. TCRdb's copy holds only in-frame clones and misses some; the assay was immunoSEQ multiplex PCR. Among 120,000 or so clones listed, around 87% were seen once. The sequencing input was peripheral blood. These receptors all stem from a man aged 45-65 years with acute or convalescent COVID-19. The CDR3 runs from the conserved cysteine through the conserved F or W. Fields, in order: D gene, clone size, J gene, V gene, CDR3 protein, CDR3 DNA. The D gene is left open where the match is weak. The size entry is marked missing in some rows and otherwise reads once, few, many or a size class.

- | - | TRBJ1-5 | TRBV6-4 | CASSEFPITGRNQPQHF | TGTGCCAGCAGTGAATTTCCCATCACAGGACGCAATCAGCCCCAGCATTTT
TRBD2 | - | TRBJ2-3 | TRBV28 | CASSPGGSTDTQYF | TGTGCCAGCAGCCCCGGGGGGAGCACAGATACGCAGTATTTT
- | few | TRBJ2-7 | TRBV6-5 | CASTDRLSGYEQYF | TGTGCCAGCACCGACAGGTTGTCGGGCTACGAGCAGTACTTC
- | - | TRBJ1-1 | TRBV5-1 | CASSFREGGNTEAFF | TGCGCCAGCAGCTTTAGGGAAGGGGGGAACACTGAAGCTTTCTTT
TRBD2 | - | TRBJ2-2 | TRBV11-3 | CASSVGLAGANTGELFF | TGTGCCAGCAGCGTAGGACTAGCGGGAGCGAACACCGGGGAGCTGTTTTTT
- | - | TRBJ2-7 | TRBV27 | CASSTRTGSYEQYF | TGTGCCAGCAGTACAAGGACGGGGAGCTACGAGCAGTACTTC
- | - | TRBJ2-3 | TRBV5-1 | CASSLSLATRTDTQYF | TGCGCCAGCAGCTTGAGCCTAGCGACACGCACAGATACGCAGTATTTT
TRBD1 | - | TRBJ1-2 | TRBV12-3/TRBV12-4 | CASGYRGYGYTF | TGTGCCAGCGGGTACAGGGGTTATGGCTACACCTTC
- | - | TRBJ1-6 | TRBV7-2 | CASRLGAQTYNSPLHF | TGTGCCAGCAGGCTCGGAGCCCAGACTTATAATTCACCCCTCCACTTT
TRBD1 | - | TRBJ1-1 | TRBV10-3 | CAISDQGGADTEAFF | TGTGCCATCAGTGATCAGGGGGGCGCGGACACTGAAGCTTTCTTT
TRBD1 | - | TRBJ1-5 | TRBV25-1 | CASSETGDQPQHF | TGTGCCAGCAGTGAGACAGGGGATCAGCCCCAGCATTTT
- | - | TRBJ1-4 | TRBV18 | CASSPSFSGNYEKLFF | TGTGCCAGCTCACCCTCCTTCTCAGGGAATTATGAAAAACTGTTTTTT
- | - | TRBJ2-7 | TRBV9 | CASSVAAIPSYEQYF | TGTGCCAGCAGCGTAGCTGCGATTCCCTCCTACGAGCAGTACTTC
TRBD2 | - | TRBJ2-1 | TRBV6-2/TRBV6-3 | CASSRLAGNVYEQFF | TGTGCCAGCAGTCGACTAGCGGGGAATGTGTATGAGCAGTTCTTC
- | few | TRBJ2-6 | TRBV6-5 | CASSRFISGANVLTF | TGTGCCAGCAGCAGATTCATCTCTGGGGCCAACGTCCTGACTTTC
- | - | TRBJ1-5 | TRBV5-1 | CASSLAGQGNQPQHF | TGCGCCAGCAGCTTGGCCGGGCAGGGGAATCAGCCCCAGCATTTT
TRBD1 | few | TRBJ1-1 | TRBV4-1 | CASSQGTGGLDEAFF | TGCGCCAGCAGCCAAGGGACAGGGGGCTTAGATGAAGCTTTCTTT
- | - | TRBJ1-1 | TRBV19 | CASRTWTEAFF | TGTGCCAGTAGGACGTGGACAGAAGCTTTCTTT
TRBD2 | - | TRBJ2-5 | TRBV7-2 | CASSSPLAGGDETQYF | TGTGCCAGCAGCTCCCCACTAGCGGGAGGAGATGAGACCCAGTACTTC
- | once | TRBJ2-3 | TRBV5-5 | CASSLVSGPTDTQYF | TGTGCCAGCAGCTTGGTCTCAGGGCCTACAGATACGCAGTATTTT
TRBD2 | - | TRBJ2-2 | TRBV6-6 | CASSRPKLAGVTGELFF | TGTGCCAGCAGTCGCCCCAAACTAGCGGGAGTTACCGGGGAGCTGTTTTTT
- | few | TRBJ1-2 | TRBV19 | CASSILDPTRVYTF | TGTGCCAGTAGTATCCTCGACCCCACCCGGGTCTACACCTTC
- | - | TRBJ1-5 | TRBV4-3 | CASSQERGQGLNQPQHF | TGCGCCAGCAGCCAAGAAAGAGGTCAGGGCCTCAATCAGCCCCAGCATTTT
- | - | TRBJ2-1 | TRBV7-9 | CASRRDLELISNEQFF | TGTGCCAGCAGACGAGACTTAGAGTTAATCTCCAATGAGCAGTTCTTC